These T cell receptor beta chains were read from a single sample in a study of Tregs in tolerant kidney transplant recipients. TCRdb's copy holds only in-frame clones and misses some; the assay was immunoSEQ multiplex PCR. The table shows fewer than 150,000 clones, with around 91% occurring only once. The sequenced sample consisted of CD4+ T cells from blood. Receptors originate from a human donor in good health. CDR3s include the opening cysteine and the closing phenylalanine or tryptophan. Each record gives: CDR3 protein, CDR3 DNA, D gene, V gene, clone size, J gene. The D gene is left open where the match is weak. The size field is filled for only some rows; it gives once, few, many or a size class.

CASGHARGGLSNQPQHF,TGTGCTAGTGGTCATGCCAGGGGTGGGCTTAGCAATCAGCCCCAGCATTTT,-,TRBV12-5,-,TRBJ1-5
CASSSGIYGYTF,TGTGCCAGCAGTTCCGGAATTTATGGCTACACCTTC,-,TRBV28,-,TRBJ1-2
CASTGQGIQPQHF,TGTGCCAGCACCGGACAGGGAATCCAGCCCCAGCATTTT,TRBD1,TRBV2,-,TRBJ1-5
CASSYGGQGAGEQYF,TGTGCCAGCAGTTACGGGGGACAGGGGGCAGGCGAGCAGTACTTC,TRBD1,TRBV6-6,-,TRBJ2-7
CASSGGYGGPRKETQYF,TGTGCCAGTAGTGGGGGTTATGGGGGTCCCCGGAAAGAGACCCAGTACTTC,-,TRBV19,-,TRBJ2-5
CASSFGMNTGELFF,TGCGCCAGCAGCTTCGGGATGAACACCGGGGAGCTGTTTTTT,-,TRBV5-1,-,TRBJ2-2
CAITSGVLGGDTQYF,TGTGCCATCACTTCGGGGGTCCTAGGTGGAGATACGCAGTATTTT,-,TRBV10-3,-,TRBJ2-3
CASSPTKLAGDRNEQFF,TGTGCCAGCTCCCCAACGAAACTAGCGGGAGATCGTAATGAGCAGTTCTTC,TRBD2,TRBV18,-,TRBJ2-1
CASSQPTSQPAGRTQYF,TGCGCCAGCAGCCAACCGACTAGCCAACCAGCGGGGCGTACGCAGTATTTT,TRBD2,TRBV4-1,-,TRBJ2-3
CASSIDSTHPGAQYF,TGCGCCAGCAGCATCGACAGCACCCATCCCGGGGCCCAGTACTTC,-,TRBV5-1,-,TRBJ2-5
CASSRGGLAELYEQYF,TGTGCCAGCAGCCGGGGCGGGTTAGCGGAACTTTACGAGCAGTACTTC,-,TRBV5-4,-,TRBJ2-7
CASSLGGSTDTQYF,TGCGCCAGCAGCTTGGGGGGCAGCACAGATACGCAGTATTTT,-,TRBV5-1,-,TRBJ2-3
CASSFRLAVYEQYF,TGTGCCAGCAGCTTTAGACTAGCGGTCTACGAGCAGTACTTC,TRBD2,TRBV7-8,-,TRBJ2-7
CASSSNPGQGSADTQYF,TGTGCCAGCAGCTCCAACCCCGGACAGGGTTCCGCAGATACGCAGTATTTT,TRBD1,TRBV7-2,-,TRBJ2-3
CATSIGQRGTRNEQFF,TGTGCCACCAGCATCGGCCAGCGAGGGACCAGGAATGAGCAGTTCTTC,-,TRBV15,-,TRBJ2-1
CASSARLSENEKLFF,TGTGCCAGTAGTGCGCGCCTATCTGAGAATGAAAAACTGTTTTTT,-,TRBV19,-,TRBJ1-4
CATSRDLVNEKLFF,TGTGCCACCAGCAGAGATCTGGTAAACGAAAAACTGTTTTTT,-,TRBV15,-,TRBJ1-4
CASSDWGEQYF,TGTGCCAGCAGCGATTGGGGGGAGCAGTACTTC,-,TRBV11-2,few,TRBJ2-7
CASRSGQRGQPQHF,TGTGCCAGCAGGTCGGGACAGCGGGGACAGCCCCAGCATTTT,TRBD1,TRBV6-5,once,TRBJ1-5
CASRRDSYSNQPQHF,TGTGCCAGCAGGCGCGACAGTTATAGCAATCAGCCCCAGCATTTT,-,TRBV6-1,-,TRBJ1-5
CASSQRPGLAGGGSETQYF,TGTGCCAGCAGCCAGAGACCGGGACTAGCGGGAGGTGGTTCAGAGACCCAGTACTTC,TRBD2,TRBV4-2,-,TRBJ2-5
CASSRGQGVISSYNEQFF,TGTGCCAGCAGCAGGGGACAGGGGGTAATAAGCTCCTACAATGAGCAGTTCTTC,TRBD1,TRBV7-8,-,TRBJ2-1
CASSIAEQGSGTEAFF,TGCGCCAGCAGCATAGCCGAACAGGGCAGCGGCACTGAAGCTTTCTTT,-,TRBV5-1,-,TRBJ1-1
CASSLVQGGQPQHF,TGTGCCAGCAGCTTAGTCCAGGGCGGGCAGCCCCAGCATTTT,-,TRBV5-6,-,TRBJ1-5
CASSDLLAAGDTQYF,TGCGCCAGCAGCGACCTCCTAGCGGCCGGGGATACGCAGTATTTT,TRBD2,TRBV5-1,-,TRBJ2-3
CASKKAGYYEQYF,TGTGCCAGTAAAAAAGCGGGTTACTACGAGCAGTACTTC,-,TRBV2,few,TRBJ2-7
CASSAGRGTDIYNEQFF,TGTGCCAGCAGCGCAGGAAGGGGGACGGATATTTACAATGAGCAGTTCTTC,-,TRBV9,-,TRBJ2-1
CASSIRTGGYNSPLHF,TGTGCCAGTAGTATCAGGACAGGGGGCTATAATTCACCCCTCCACTTT,TRBD1,TRBV19,few,TRBJ1-6
CASSPASGPNTGELFF,TGTGCCAGCAGCCCCGCTAGCGGACCGAACACCGGGGAGCTGTTTTTT,TRBD2,TRBV7-6,-,TRBJ2-2
CASSSNAGVPGELFF,TGTGCCAGCAGTTCCAACGCAGGGGTTCCCGGGGAGCTGTTTTTT,-,TRBV5-4,-,TRBJ2-2
CASSLPPDSLSTDTQYF,TGTGCCAGCAGCTTGCCCCCGGACAGCCTTAGCACAGATACGCAGTATTTT,-,TRBV11-2,-,TRBJ2-3
CASSLAPGTSGRSGELFF,TGTGCCAGCAGCTTAGCCCCCGGGACTAGCGGGAGGTCCGGGGAGCTGTTTTTT,TRBD2,TRBV7-6,-,TRBJ2-2
CASSVSSGGLGEQYF,TGTGCCAGCAGCGTAAGTAGCGGGGGCCTAGGGGAGCAGTACTTC,TRBD2,TRBV9,-,TRBJ2-5
CASRTSGGAYNEQFF,TGTGCCAGCAGAACTAGCGGGGGGGCCTACAATGAGCAGTTCTTC,TRBD2,TRBV7-6,-,TRBJ2-1
CASRGLGRTGELFF,TGTGCCAGTAGAGGTTTAGGGAGGACCGGGGAGCTGTTTTTT,-,TRBV19,-,TRBJ2-2
CASSLGASGGLYNEQFF,TGTGCCAGCAGCTTAGGTGCTAGCGGGGGGCTTTACAATGAGCAGTTCTTC,TRBD2,TRBV7-8,-,TRBJ2-1
CASSLVVASTGTDTQYF,TGCGCCAGCAGCTTGGTAGTCGCTAGCACCGGCACAGATACGCAGTATTTT,-,TRBV5-1,-,TRBJ2-3
CASSLVWGHNQPQHF,TGTGCCAGCAGTTTAGTTTGGGGCCACAATCAGCCCCAGCATTTT,-,TRBV27,-,TRBJ1-5
CASRGTIDLGSQYF,TGTGCCAGTAGGGGAACCATCGACCTTGGGTCCCAGTACTTC,-,TRBV19,-,TRBJ2-5
CASSIQGSGVLHEQFF,TGTGCCAGTAGTATTCAGGGTTCAGGGGTCCTTCATGAGCAGTTCTTC,-,TRBV19,-,TRBJ2-1
CASIITGFGEKLFF,TGTGCCAGCATTATTACAGGGTTTGGGGAAAAACTGTTTTTT,-,TRBV2,-,TRBJ1-4
CASNPGLDGEQYF,TGTGCCAGCAACCCGGGACTAGATGGCGAGCAGTACTTC,TRBD2,TRBV7-6,-,TRBJ2-7
CASTSHRAGYTF,TGTGCCAGCACGTCCCACAGGGCTGGCTACACCTTC,-,TRBV7-2,-,TRBJ1-2
CASSLREAGNSPLHF,TGTGCCAGCAGTTTACGTGAAGCGGGTAATTCACCCCTCCACTTT,-,TRBV27,-,TRBJ1-6
CASSRTRTGAGNTIYF,TGTGCCAGCAGCAGAACTAGGACAGGGGCTGGAAACACCATATATTTT,TRBD1,TRBV5-6,-,TRBJ1-3